The entry that follows covers one T cell receptor (beta chain) sequence. The sample comes from a study of blood T cell repertoires in COVID-19. Study details: The United States, Italy and Spain supplied acute and convalescent COVID-19 samples.

Original handling: Using reference gene primer amplification, nucleated cell counts were estimated. Sequencing was performed with immunoSEQ multiplex PCR; in TCRdb, only in-frame clones are kept and a portion is missing. That table is the source of V, J and clone size, and D and trimming were worked out from the DNA. The sample yields 90,000 to 120,000 clones, around 88% seen once. V was shortened by 3 bases and J by 5 bases, with 11 bases between the two germline ends. This CDR3 has 13 residues. This TCR was sampled from a man between 50 and 59 years old with active or convalescent COVID-19. The J gene is TRBJ2-7, the V gene TRBV12-3 or TRBV12-4, with D possibly TRBD2 on 5 matching bases. Sequencing was carried out using peripheral blood. The CDR3 loop reads CASSFSGYDEQYF. CDR3 DNA: TGTGCCAGCAGTTTTTCGGGGTACGACGAGCAGTACTTC.